A selection of T cell receptor beta chains follows, all from one sample in a study of control samples from healthy donors and cancer patients. The assay was immunoSEQ multiplex PCR, and TCRdb's table has in-frame clones only and misses some. The sample holds approximately 110,000 clones, roughly 80% seen once. The specimen sequenced was blood. The source of these receptors is a woman aged 45-65 years in good health. Each CDR3 is given with its conserved first and last residue.

j_call cdr3_length v_call cdr3_aa
TRBJ2-7 17 TRBV15 CATSRDRLAGGSYEQYF
TRBJ2-1 16 TRBV4-3 CASSRRGLAGDNEQFF
TRBJ1-2 14 TRBV7-9 CASSPSRVDYGYTF
TRBJ1-2 14 TRBV5-1 CASSLGQGPRGYTF
TRBJ1-6 14 TRBV14 CASSQEARHSPLHF
TRBJ2-3 14 TRBV28 CASSQQGVADTQYF
TRBJ1-3 14 TRBV7-2 CASSFSLSGNTIYF
TRBJ2-5 15 TRBV5-1 CASSPTSGGVETQYF
TRBJ2-1 15 TRBV7-2 CASSGRGLAMNEQFF
TRBJ2-3 15 TRBV7-6 CASSLAGAGSDTQYF
TRBJ2-7 15 TRBV19 CASSNRGGSSYEQYF
TRBJ2-5 15 TRBV5-1 CASRRTSGEQETQYF
TRBJ2-7 12 TRBV7-8 CASSPWGYEQYF
TRBJ2-3 15 TRBV9 CASSAGQGDTDTQYF
TRBJ2-6 16 TRBV5-8 CASSPGQGIWANVLTF
TRBJ2-2 14 TRBV30 CAWTHRGGPGELFF
TRBJ1-1 15 TRBV6-6 CASSYGPKPNTEAFF
TRBJ2-7 14 TRBV19 CASSIISSSGEQYF
TRBJ2-1 15 TRBV28 CASSFRGSSYNEQFF
TRBJ1-1 13 TRBV12-3/TRBV12-4 CASSLDLNTEAFF
TRBJ2-4 14 TRBV9 CASSVGDSENIQYF
TRBJ1-2 15 TRBV5-4 CASSLLHTQNYGYTF
TRBJ2-2 17 TRBV9 CASSVGGGGSRTGELFF
TRBJ1-3 16 TRBV15 CATSAGQGAFSNTIYF
TRBJ1-6 14 TRBV6-6 CASRVDRGKSPLHF
TRBJ1-6 13 TRBV6-4 CASSSGGNSPLHF
TRBJ2-5 11 TRBV20-1 CSAQFQETQYF
TRBJ2-1 14 TRBV9 CASSATGGYNEQFF
TRBJ1-6 13 TRBV10-3 CAISQGPNSPLHF
TRBJ1-5 15 TRBV6-5 CASSSGTANYQPQHF
TRBJ2-7 14 TRBV20-1 CSAGGTSGLYEQYF
TRBJ2-3 15 TRBV4-3 CASSHDRGEGDTQYF
TRBJ2-3 12 TRBV7-3 CASSLASGTQYF
TRBJ2-1 16 TRBV6-1 CASSEALAGGGNEQFF
TRBJ1-2 12 TRBV5-4 CASHLSDYGYTF
TRBJ2-5 16 TRBV4-2 CASSQESSGRGETQYF
TRBJ2-5 14 TRBV7-9 CASSREGGAQTQYF
TRBJ1-4 15 TRBV9 CASSVGVGKDEKLFF
TRBJ1-2 12 TRBV19 CASSMPVYGYTF
TRBJ2-1 14 TRBV11-3 CASSLGRGNNEQFF
TRBJ1-1 15 TRBV9 CASSALGQGVSEAFF
TRBJ2-1 15 TRBV7-2 CASSLAGGSFNEQFF
TRBJ2-1 18 TRBV14 CASSPGTSGRAFYNEQFF
TRBJ2-7 14 TRBV28 CASSFILGFAPEYF